These T cell receptor beta chains were read from a single sample in a study of beta chain features in type 1 diabetes. The assay was immunoSEQ multiplex PCR, and TCRdb's table has in-frame clones only and misses some. The sample shows roughly 350,000 clones, around 10% of them seen only once. The specimen was central memory CD4+ T cells from blood. The receptor source for this set is a man in his thirties or forties with type 1 diabetes. CDR3s include the opening cysteine and the closing phenylalanine or tryptophan. A D gene is named only where the DNA matches it firmly. Size is omitted from some rows. Given values are once, few, many or a class for expanded clones.

abundance,d_gene,j_gene,len,v_gene,CDR3nt,CDR3aa
few,.,TRBJ2-5,13,TRBV6-5,TGTGCCAGCAGTTGGACTGAACAAGAGACCCAGTACTTC,CASSWTEQETQYF
.,TRBD1,TRBJ2-6,16,TRBV6-5,TGTGCCAGCAGTTACCGAGGGGGCACTGGGGCCAACGTCCTGACTTTC,CASSYRGGTGANVLTF
.,.,TRBJ2-4,17,TRBV9,TGTGCCAGCAGTCTAGGGGGCATTAGCGGAAGCAAAAACATTCAGTACTTC,CASSLGGISGSKNIQYF
few,.,TRBJ2-3,14,TRBV29-1,TGCAGCGTTGAAGACAGGGCTAGCACAGATACGCAGTATTTT,CSVEDRASTDTQYF
.,TRBD2,TRBJ2-3,17,TRBV4-3,TGCGCCAGCAGCCAAGATAGTCTAGCGGGAGTTACGGATACGCAGTATTTT,CASSQDSLAGVTDTQYF
few,TRBD1,TRBJ2-5,15,TRBV5-1,TGCGCCAGCAGTCGTAACAGGGGCGGCCAAGAGACCCAGTACTTC,CASSRNRGGQETQYF
few,.,TRBJ2-2,17,TRBV5-6,TGTGCCAGCAGCTTGGGATGGTTGGTCAGGAACACCGGGGAGCTGTTTTTT,CASSLGWLVRNTGELFF
.,TRBD2,TRBJ2-1,17,TRBV19,TGTGCCAGTAGTATGGGTCTCGGTAGCGGGAGAATGGATGAGCAGTTCTTC,CASSMGLGSGRMDEQFF
few,TRBD2,TRBJ2-5,15,TRBV2,TGTGCCAGCAGCGCCGCGGGAGGGCCGAGAGAGACCCAGTACTTC,CASSAAGGPRETQYF
few,.,TRBJ1-5,15,TRBV6-1,TGTGCCAGCAGCACGGTACAGGGTGTAGGTCAGCCCCAGCATTTT,CASSTVQGVGQPQHF
few,.,TRBJ2-4,14,TRBV19,TGTGCCAGTAGTATGGGCAGGGTGGAAAACATTCAGTACTTC,CASSMGRVENIQYF
.,TRBD2,TRBJ2-7,17,TRBV9,TGTGCCAGCAGCGTAGGGTCTAGCGGGAGGGCAACCTACGAGCAGTACTTC,CASSVGSSGRATYEQYF
few,.,TRBJ2-1,13,TRBV6-1,TGTGCCAGCAATAAGATCGCGGGAATTGAGCAGTTCTTC,CASNKIAGIEQFF
.,.,TRBJ2-2,16,TRBV30,TGTGCCTGGAGTAAAGCCCGGGACTGGAACACCGGGGAGCTGTTTTTT,CAWSKARDWNTGELFF
few,TRBD1,TRBJ1-2,14,TRBV7-2,TGTGCCAGCAGCCCAAGACAGGGGGCGGGAGGCTACACCTTC,CASSPRQGAGGYTF
few,TRBD1,TRBJ2-7,15,TRBV7-8,TGTGCCAGCAGCTCACCGGGACAGGGAAAGTACGAGCAGTACTTC,CASSSPGQGKYEQYF
.,.,TRBJ2-1,12,TRBV2,TGTGCCAGCAGTGTTTGGCGAGATGAGCAGTTCTTC,CASSVWRDEQFF
few,.,TRBJ2-7,13,TRBV7-2,TGTGCCAGCAGCCCCCGACAGGACGGGGAGCAGTACTTC,CASSPRQDGEQYF
few,.,TRBJ1-1,16,TRBV6-1,TGTGCCAGCAGTGAAGCCCTCCCATCCCTCAACACTGAAGCTTTCTTT,CASSEALPSLNTEAFF
few,.,TRBJ2-1,12,TRBV7-8,TGTGCCAGCAGCCTAAGCAGAGGGGAGCAGTTCTTC,CASSLSRGEQFF
many,TRBD2,TRBJ2-7,15,TRBV4-1,TGCGCCAGCAGCCAAGAAAGACTAGCGGCCTACGAGCAGTACTTC,CASSQERLAAYEQYF
few,.,TRBJ1-2,14,TRBV18,TGTGCCAGCTCACCGTACCAGGATAACTATGGCTACACCTTC,CASSPYQDNYGYTF
.,TRBD1,TRBJ2-2,14,TRBV10-2,TGCGCCAGCAGGGGACAGGGGGGCACCGGGGAGCTGTTTTTT,CASRGQGGTGELFF
.,TRBD1,TRBJ2-5,15,TRBV5-1,TGCGCCAGCAGCTTGAGCGACAGGGCTGGGGAGACCCAGTACTTC,CASSLSDRAGETQYF
.,.,TRBJ1-2,13,TRBV28,TGTGCCAGCAGTAACACAGTTAACTATGGCTACACCTTC,CASSNTVNYGYTF
few,.,TRBJ2-7,11,TRBV6-1,TGTGCCAGCAGTGATACGGGGGAGCAGTACTTC,CASSDTGEQYF
few,TRBD1,TRBJ1-5,16,TRBV2,TGTGCCAGCAGTTCGGACAGGGCCATAATCAATCAGCCCCAGCATTTT,CASSSDRAIINQPQHF
few,.,TRBJ2-7,13,TRBV18,TGTGCCTGCTCGGACGGCCCATCCTACGAGCAGTACTTC,CACSDGPSYEQYF
.,.,TRBJ2-7,13,TRBV7-8,TGTGCCAGCAGCTTGGACACCTCCTACGAGCAGTACTTC,CASSLDTSYEQYF
.,TRBD1,TRBJ2-1,17,TRBV7-2,TGTGCCAGCAGCTATTATCCGGGACAGGGGATCGACAATGAGCAGTTCTTC,CASSYYPGQGIDNEQFF
few,TRBD1,TRBJ1-2,15,TRBV5-1,TGCGCCAGCAGCCGGACAGGCGCGGAGGCCTATGGCTACACCTTC,CASSRTGAEAYGYTF
.,.,TRBJ1-2,13,TRBV9,TGTGCCAGCAGCGTAGGGATTCTGGATGGCTACACCTTC,CASSVGILDGYTF
few,.,TRBJ2-1,15,TRBV7-7,TGTGCCAGCAGCTTAGAGGGGTCAGCGCGCTATGAGCAGTTCTTC,CASSLEGSARYEQFF
.,TRBD2,TRBJ2-3,18,TRBV28,TGTGCCAGCAGAGGCGGACTAGCGGTCCCCCGGGGGCAGTTGACGCAGTATTTT,CASRGGLAVPRGQLTQYF
few,.,TRBJ1-5,14,TRBV4-3,TGCGCCAGCAGCCGGAGGGACTCTGATCAGCCCCAGCATTTT,CASSRRDSDQPQHF
few,.,TRBJ1-5,13,TRBV9,TGTGCCAGCAGCGTAGCCCTTAATCAGCCCCAGCATTTT,CASSVALNQPQHF
.,.,TRBJ2-7,15,TRBV27,TGTGCCAGCAGTTTTGGGGCGGACTTTTCCTACGAGCAGTACTTC,CASSFGADFSYEQYF
.,TRBD1,TRBJ1-1,16,TRBV4-1,TGCGCCAGCAGCCAAGAAAAGTCAGACAGGGCCACTGAAGCTTTCTTT,CASSQEKSDRATEAFF
few,.,TRBJ1-2,14,TRBV28,TGTGCCAGCAGTTTATTGATAACGGAACGGGGCTACACCTTC,CASSLLITERGYTF
few,TRBD1,TRBJ1-2,13,TRBV27,TGTGCCAGCAGCTCTACAGGGGGGTATGGCTACACCTTC,CASSSTGGYGYTF
.,TRBD2,TRBJ2-2,20,TRBV7-3,TGTGCCAGCAGCCAAGTACCCGGGACTAGCGGGAGTATTGTAACCGGGGAGCTGTTTTTT,CASSQVPGTSGSIVTGELFF
.,TRBD1,TRBJ1-5,13,TRBV19,TGTGCCACCGCGGGACAGAAACATCAGCCCCAGCATTTT,CATAGQKHQPQHF
many,TRBD2,TRBJ2-7,15,TRBV7-2,TGTGCCAGCAGCATACTAGCGGGAGCATGGTCCGAGCAGTACTTC,CASSILAGAWSEQYF
.,.,TRBJ2-7,15,TRBV7-2,TGTGCCAGCAGCTTCCTTCCGGGCAGGGGCTACGAGCAGTACTTC,CASSFLPGRGYEQYF
.,TRBD2,TRBJ2-5,16,TRBV7-2,TGTGCCAGCAGCTTACTAGCGGGAGACGTGGGAGAGACCCAGTACTTC,CASSLLAGDVGETQYF